A single sample gave rise to the 15 T cell receptor beta chains below, sequenced in a study of blood T cell repertoires in COVID-19. Libraries were prepared by immunoSEQ multiplex PCR; TCRdb keeps only in-frame clonotypes and omits some of them. The data contain 200,000 or so clones, around 85% of them singletons. The sample taken for sequencing was peripheral blood. Receptors originate from a man between 65 and 80 years old with active or convalescent COVID-19.

The V gene is TRBV2, the J gene TRBJ1-1; 8 nucleotides match TRBD1. The CDR3 has 15 residues. From germline, CDR1 is SNHLY and CDR2 FYNNEI. V was pared by 5 bases and J by 3 bases, with 8 bases of the junction left unmatched. The DNA of the CDR3 is TGTGCCAGCAGTCCCGGACAGGGCGGGCACACTGAAGCTTTCTTT. Translating it yields CASSPGQGGHTEAFF.

The CDR3 DNA sequence: TGTGCCAGCTCACCACAGCTTCTAGCGGGTAACCATGAGCAGTTCTTC. Amino acids: CASSPQLLAGNHEQFF. This chain uses TRBV18 with TRBJ2-1, with TRBD2 matching 8 bases. Looked up from germline, CDR1 is KGHSH and CDR2 is LQKENI. The CDR3 length is 16 residues. The V gene end was trimmed by 1 base and the J gene end by 8 bases; junction bases not matched to a gene: 10.

V and J are TRBV29-1 and TRBJ2-3, with 8 bases that match TRBD2. V shed 3 bases and J 3 bases; nucleotides not matched to a gene: 14. In germline, CDR1 is SQVTM, CDR2 ANQGSEA. There are 17 residues in the CDR3. The CDR3 nucleotides read TGCAGCGTTGAGGGTTGGCGGGAGGAAGGGGGAACAGATACGCAGTATTTT. Translated, it gives CSVEGWREEGGTDTQYF.

This rearrangement joins TRBV5-4 to TRBJ2-4, with D tentatively TRBD1 (6 bases). V lost 4 bases, J lost 7 bases, and 21 bases lay in between. The CDR3 length is 16 residues. The germline V gene encodes CDR1 SGHNT and CDR2 YYREEE (reference sequence). The CDR3 nucleotides read TGTGCCAGCAGCCCCGAACCGCAGGGGATGGGTAACATTCAGTACTTC. Amino acids: CASSPEPQGMGNIQYF.

This sequence joins TRBV19 and TRBJ2-1, with a tentative D call TRBD2 (6 bases). Germline values: CDR1 LNHDA, CDR2 SQIVND (reference sequence). The CDR3 contains 13 residues. Deletions cut 1 base from V and 8 bases from J, with 9 bases between. CDR3: CASSIGWGDEQFF. The CDR3 region has the DNA TGTGCCAGTAGTATAGGTTGGGGGGATGAGCAGTTCTTC. Filled out from reference TRBV19 and TRBJ2-1, the complete variable domain reads DGGITQSPKYLFRKEGQNVTLSCEQNLNHDAMYWYRQDPGQGLRLIYYSQIVNDFQKGDIAEGYSVSREKKESFPLTVTSAQKNPTAFYLCASSIGWGDEQFFGPGTRLTVL.

The V gene is TRBV6-5, the J gene TRBJ2-1, with 9 bases lining up with TRBD1. V trimming: 6 bases; J trimming: 3 bases; junction bases outside the gene matches: 3. In germline, CDR1 is MNHEY, CDR2 SVGAGI. The CDR3 has 14 residues. CDR3: CASSWDRDYNEQFF. The DNA of the CDR3 is TGTGCCAGCAGCTGGGACAGGGACTACAATGAGCAGTTCTTC.

This chain links TRBV10-2 with TRBJ1-5; 8 bases agree with TRBD1. Per the germline V gene, CDR1 is WSHSY and CDR2 is SAAADI. Unmatched junction bases numbered 6, after V lost 2 bases and J lost 3 bases. The CDR3 length is 16 residues. CDR3 coding DNA: TGCGCCAGCAGTGAGGCCGACAGGGGCCTCAATCAGCCCCAGCATTTT. It codes for CASSEADRGLNQPQHF.

The chain carries TRBV15 and TRBJ2-1; D perhaps matches TRBD1 (6 bases). CDR3 length: 18 residues. Germline values: CDR1 LNHNV, CDR2 YYDKDF (reference sequence). V was trimmed by 0 bases and J by 4 bases, leaving 19 bases between them. The CDR3, as DNA: TGTGCCACCAGCAGAGATGGGAACAGGGTCAGGGGATACAATGAGCAGTTCTTC. This encodes CATSRDGNRVRGYNEQFF.

This chain uses TRBV11-2 with TRBJ1-6; D call uncertain. Germline CDR1 and CDR2: SGHAT and FQNNGV. V shed 6 bases and J shed 7 bases, with 13 bases lying between them. This CDR3 is built from 14 residues. The CDR3 DNA follows: TGTGCCAGCAGGCCGGGGAGTTCGAATTCACCCCTCCACTTT. It specifies CASRPGSSNSPLHF.

V and J are TRBV5-4 and TRBJ2-1, with TRBD2 matching over 8 bases. The CDR3 runs to 13 residues. J lost 10 bases, V lost 0 bases, and 3 bases had no gene match. Germline V gene data show CDR1 as SGHNT and CDR2 as YYREEE (reference sequence). The CDR3 coding sequence is TGTGCCAGCAGCTTGGGGCGGGGGGAAGAGCAGTTCTTC. It yields the protein CASSLGRGEEQFF.

The rearrangement links TRBV24-1 to TRBJ2-1; possibly TRBD1 for D (6 bases). V lost 0 bases and J lost 5, with 13 bases in between. The CDR3 totals 16 residues. Looked up from germline, CDR1 is KGHDR and CDR2 is SFDVKD. CDR3 sequence reads: CATSDLRAGVNNEQFF. CDR3 nucleotides: TGTGCCACCAGTGATTTGCGGGCAGGGGTGAACAATGAGCAGTTCTTC.

The rearrangement uses TRBV18 and TRBJ1-5; a weak D match, TRBD1 (5 bases). V was shortened by 3 bases and J by 6 bases, with 15 bases between the two germline ends. This CDR3 region has 15 residues. Looked up from germline, CDR1 is KGHSH and CDR2 is LQKENI. The CDR3, as DNA: TGTGCCAGCTCACCCGATCAGGGCCTTGCTCAGCCCCAGCATTTT. This translates into CASSPDQGLAQPQHF. Full variable domain (rest looked up from reference TRBV18 and TRBJ1-5): NAGVMQNPRHLVRRRGQEARLRCSPMKGHSHVYWYRQLPEEGLKFMVYLQKENIIDESGMPKERFSAEFPKEGPSILRIQQVVRGDSAAYFCASSPDQGLAQPQHFGDGTRLSIL.

The rearrangement links TRBV19 to TRBJ2-1, with TRBD1 matching over 7 bases. V dropped 9 bases and J dropped 4; count of bases not matched to a gene: 3. The V gene's germline CDR1 is LNHDA and CDR2 SQIVND (reference sequence). The CDR3 spans 12 residues. CDR3 DNA: TGTGCCAGCCGGGGACAGTACAATGAGCAGTTCTTC. The encoded protein is CASRGQYNEQFF. Drawing the rest from reference TRBV19 and TRBJ2-1, the complete variable domain is DGGITQSPKYLFRKEGQNVTLSCEQNLNHDAMYWYRQDPGQGLRLIYYSQIVNDFQKGDIAEGYSVSREKKESFPLTVTSAQKNPTAFYLCASRGQYNEQFFGPGTRLTVL.

The chain recombines TRBV27 with TRBJ1-5; weak D call: TRBD1 (6 bases). Trimming stripped 3 bases from V and 10 bases from J, with 13 bases between. The V gene's germline CDR1 is MNHEY and CDR2 SMNVEV (reference sequence). The CDR3 is 13 residues long. Here the CDR3 reads CASSLGGGAPQHF. CDR3 coding DNA: TGTGCCAGCAGTTTGGGAGGGGGTGCTCCCCAGCATTTT.

The chain couples TRBV4-1 to TRBJ2-1, with 10 bases aligning to TRBD2. The CDR3 runs 17 residues. Germline values: CDR1 MGHRA, CDR2 YSYEKL. Losses at the gene ends were 4 bases for V and 3 bases for J; bases not matched to a gene: 9. The CDR3 reads CASSPSGGPELYNEQFF. The CDR3 DNA reads as TGCGCCAGCAGCCCTAGCGGGGGCCCCGAACTCTACAATGAGCAGTTCTTC.